This entry is about one T cell receptor (beta chain). The antigen is unknown. This sample is drawn from a study of cytomegalovirus exposure and HLA in healthy donors. In the study overall: The use of the same platform for the 120 or so validation repertoires and the 666 first-cohort repertoires was reported by a later analysis.

Trimming shortened V by 7 bases and J by 0 bases, and 10 bases separated the two germline ends. Germline assignment: CDR1 MNHNS and CDR2 SASEGT. This CDR3 comprises 14 residues. Study-level points and caveats: As was reported, the classifier diagnosed cytomegalovirus status with high specificity and sensitivity. Within the approximately 110 validation repertoires, first-cohort TCR clusters tended to co-occur, according to a later analysis.

Libraries were prepared by immunoSEQ multiplex PCR; TCRdb keeps only in-frame clonotypes and omits some of them. The data contain 150,000 to 200,000 clones, about nine tenths of them seen just once; the ten biggest clones take up 6% to 8%. It was the roughly 120-subject validation cohort, separate from the approximately 620-subject first cohort, to which the donors belonged. The TCR originated in a man aged 25-45 years in good health and CMV-seropositive. The sequenced material came from PBMCs. V and J are TRBV6-1 and TRBJ1-5; D is unresolved. The CDR3 nucleotides are TGTGCCAGCACCGAAGGATATAGCAATCAGCCCCAGCATTTT. Amino acid sequence: CASTEGYSNQPQHF.